Listed below are T cell receptor beta chains from one sample, sequenced in a study of regulatory T cells in long-lasting Graves disease. Each CDR3 protein is one row after TCRdb ran MiXCR on the multiplex PCR reads. The sample lists 680,000 or so distinct CDR3 sequences, 15% to 20% occurring once. The data also belong to a second study, concerning T cells in Graves' hyperthyroidism and ophthalmopathy.

This specimen was peripheral blood mononuclear cells (PBMCs), taken at new diagnosis, from a patient treated with antithyroid drugs. Receptor source: a woman under 40 with Graves disease. CDR3s include the opening cysteine and the closing phenylalanine or tryptophan. D genes are given only for firm matches. Expanded clones are given a class, and other clones once, few, many or no size at all.

clone_size	d_call	j_call	v_call	cdr3_nt	cdr3_aa
.	.	TRBJ2-1	TRBV27	TGTGCCAGCAGCCAGGGGGGGAGGTCCTACAATGAGCAGTTCTTC	CASSQGGRSYNEQFF
.	TRBD1	TRBJ2-1	TRBV12-3/TRBV12-4	TGTGCCAGCAGCCCCTCGGGGACAGGGCTCAATGAGCAGTTCTTC	CASSPSGTGLNEQFF
once	.	TRBJ2-3	TRBV27	TGTGCCAGCAGCGCAGTAGCTCCCTCCGGGGCCCTTAGCACAGATACGCAGTATTTT	CASSAVAPSGALSTDTQYF
.	TRBD2	TRBJ2-1	TRBV20-1	TGCAGTGCTCTAGCGGGCCCGAGCTACAATGAGCAGTTCTTC	CSALAGPSYNEQFF
few	.	TRBJ2-7	TRBV6-1	TGTGCCAGTTCGAAAGGGGGCTCCTACGAGCAGTACTTC	CASSKGGSYEQYF
many	.	TRBJ2-3	TRBV2	TGTGCCAGCCTATACTCAGGGAAGACAGATACGCAGTATTTT	CASLYSGKTDTQYF
.	TRBD1	TRBJ2-2	TRBV28	TGTGCCAGCAGTTTCGGCCTAGGGACAGGGGGAACCGGGGAGCTGTTTTTT	CASSFGLGTGGTGELFF
many	.	TRBJ2-1	TRBV12-3/TRBV12-4	TGTGCCAGCCGAATTCTCAATGAGCAGTTCTTC	CASRILNEQFF
many	TRBD1	TRBJ1-2	TRBV25-1	TGTGCCAGCACGAAAACAGGGGTGTTGAATGGCTACACCTTC	CASTKTGVLNGYTF
.	.	TRBJ1-2	TRBV18	TGTGCCAGCTCACCACCGCTGGGGACCAAGGCGCTTAACTATGGCTACACCTTC	CASSPPLGTKALNYGYTF
.	TRBD1	TRBJ1-5	TRBV2	TGTGCCAGCAGCTTAGACAGGGTCACTAGCAATCAGCCCCAGCATTTT	CASSLDRVTSNQPQHF
many	.	TRBJ1-1	TRBV9	TGTGCCAGCAGCGTAGAGGACCTACTGAACACTGAAGCTTTCTTT	CASSVEDLLNTEAFF
.	.	TRBJ2-5	TRBV2	TGTGCCAGCAGGGGGCTATTGGGCGTCAAAGAGACCCAGTACTTC	CASRGLLGVKETQYF
many	.	TRBJ2-3	TRBV28	TGTGCCAGCAGCCAAGGGTATACGCAGTATTTT	CASSQGYTQYF
many	.	TRBJ1-2	TRBV9	TGTGCCAGCAGCGTAGAACGGGCAGCTAACTATGGCTACACCTTC	CASSVERAANYGYTF
.	.	TRBJ1-4	TRBV6-1	TGTGCCAGCAGTGAACGGGGTCTTAATGAAAAACTGTTTTTT	CASSERGLNEKLFF
many	.	TRBJ1-1	TRBV7-9	TGTGCCAGCAGCTTTAACAGAGATAACACTGAAGCTTTCTTT	CASSFNRDNTEAFF
once	.	TRBJ2-1	TRBV14	TGTGCCAGCAGCCAAACTGGAAGAGGGTCCTCGGGCAATGAGCAGTTCTTC	CASSQTGRGSSGNEQFF
.	.	TRBJ1-1	TRBV19	TGTGCCAGTAGTAAACAACAGGGGAACACTGAAGCTTTCTTT	CASSKQQGNTEAFF
.	TRBD2	TRBJ2-1	TRBV5-6	TGTGCCAGCAGCGGAACTAGCGGGAGAATAAAGGTGTTTAATGAGCAGTTCTTC	CASSGTSGRIKVFNEQFF
many	.	TRBJ1-1	TRBV10-3	TGTGCCATCAGGGGCCAGGTTGGTGAAGCTTTCTTT	CAIRGQVGEAFF
once	TRBD1	TRBJ1-2	TRBV18	TGTGCCAGCTCACCGAACCCCTCAGCGACAGGGGGGTATGGCTACACCTTC	CASSPNPSATGGYGYTF
.	TRBD1	TRBJ1-1	TRBV6-9	TGTGCCAGCAGTTACTCAGGGGGCCAATGGTCCGTTCCTGAAGCTTTCTTT	CASSYSGGQWSVPEAFF
few	TRBD2	TRBJ2-3	TRBV6-2/TRBV6-3	TGTGCCAGCGGAGGTGCGACTAGCGGGCGATCTAGCACAGATACGCAGTATTTT	CASGGATSGRSSTDTQYF
.	.	TRBJ2-1	TRBV4-1	TGCGCCAGCAGCCTATCCAGGGTTTCGCATGAGCAGTTCTTC	CASSLSRVSHEQFF
.	.	TRBJ2-2	TRBV2	TGTGCCAGCAGTGACCCACGCACGGGGGAGCTGTTTTTT	CASSDPRTGELFF
.	TRBD2	TRBJ2-1	TRBV7-9	TGTGCTAGCAGCGTCGGGACTAGCGGGAGCTTCATTGAGCAGTTCTTC	CASSVGTSGSFIEQFF
many	.	TRBJ2-7	TRBV29-1	TGCAGCGTAAGACAGAGGAGTACCTACGAGCAGTACTTC	CSVRQRSTYEQYF